This T cell receptor beta chain comes out of a study of Ad26.COV2.S vaccination and SARS-CoV-2 variants. As for the study in general: The donor belonged to the COV1001 Ad26.COV2.S trial arm. Recipients of Ad26.COV2.S got it intramuscularly, once or twice 56 days apart.

On this clone itself: Its antigen is undetermined.

Regarding the study as a whole: Compared with placebo recipients, vaccine recipients had higher spike-specific TCR breadth.

Treatment reported: 15 to 20 received Ad26.COV2.S at low or high dose, single or two shots; 5 received placebo; per-sample allocation not given. Day 63 after the first injection of vaccine or placebo was the sampling time. The V and J ends lost 3 bases and 2 bases, in that order; junction bases with no gene match: 3. Germline V gives CDR1 SGHTA, CDR2 FQGNSA. CDR3 length: 15 residues. Measured with immunoSEQ multiplex PCR; TCRdb has only the in-frame clones, and not every one. This table holds about 680,000 clones, more than 70% found once. Sequenced material: peripheral blood, taken in a trial of Ad26.COV2.S vaccine versus placebo. This TCR came from a person between 18 and 65 years old who received the Ad26.COV2.S COVID-19 vaccine or a placebo. The V gene is TRBV7-2, the J gene TRBJ2-7, with 11 bases lining up with TRBD1. CDR3 loop: CASSFMDRGPYEQYF. In DNA, the CDR3 is TGTGCCAGCAGCTTCATGGACAGGGGGCCCTACGAGCAGTACTTC. Combining the CDR3 with reference TRBV7-2 and TRBJ2-7 gives the whole variable domain GAGVSQSPSNKVTEKGKDVELRCDPISGHTALYWYRQSLGQGLEFLIYFQGNSAPDKSGLPSDRFSAERTGGSVSTLTIQRTQQEDSAVYLCASSFMDRGPYEQYFGPGTRLTVT.